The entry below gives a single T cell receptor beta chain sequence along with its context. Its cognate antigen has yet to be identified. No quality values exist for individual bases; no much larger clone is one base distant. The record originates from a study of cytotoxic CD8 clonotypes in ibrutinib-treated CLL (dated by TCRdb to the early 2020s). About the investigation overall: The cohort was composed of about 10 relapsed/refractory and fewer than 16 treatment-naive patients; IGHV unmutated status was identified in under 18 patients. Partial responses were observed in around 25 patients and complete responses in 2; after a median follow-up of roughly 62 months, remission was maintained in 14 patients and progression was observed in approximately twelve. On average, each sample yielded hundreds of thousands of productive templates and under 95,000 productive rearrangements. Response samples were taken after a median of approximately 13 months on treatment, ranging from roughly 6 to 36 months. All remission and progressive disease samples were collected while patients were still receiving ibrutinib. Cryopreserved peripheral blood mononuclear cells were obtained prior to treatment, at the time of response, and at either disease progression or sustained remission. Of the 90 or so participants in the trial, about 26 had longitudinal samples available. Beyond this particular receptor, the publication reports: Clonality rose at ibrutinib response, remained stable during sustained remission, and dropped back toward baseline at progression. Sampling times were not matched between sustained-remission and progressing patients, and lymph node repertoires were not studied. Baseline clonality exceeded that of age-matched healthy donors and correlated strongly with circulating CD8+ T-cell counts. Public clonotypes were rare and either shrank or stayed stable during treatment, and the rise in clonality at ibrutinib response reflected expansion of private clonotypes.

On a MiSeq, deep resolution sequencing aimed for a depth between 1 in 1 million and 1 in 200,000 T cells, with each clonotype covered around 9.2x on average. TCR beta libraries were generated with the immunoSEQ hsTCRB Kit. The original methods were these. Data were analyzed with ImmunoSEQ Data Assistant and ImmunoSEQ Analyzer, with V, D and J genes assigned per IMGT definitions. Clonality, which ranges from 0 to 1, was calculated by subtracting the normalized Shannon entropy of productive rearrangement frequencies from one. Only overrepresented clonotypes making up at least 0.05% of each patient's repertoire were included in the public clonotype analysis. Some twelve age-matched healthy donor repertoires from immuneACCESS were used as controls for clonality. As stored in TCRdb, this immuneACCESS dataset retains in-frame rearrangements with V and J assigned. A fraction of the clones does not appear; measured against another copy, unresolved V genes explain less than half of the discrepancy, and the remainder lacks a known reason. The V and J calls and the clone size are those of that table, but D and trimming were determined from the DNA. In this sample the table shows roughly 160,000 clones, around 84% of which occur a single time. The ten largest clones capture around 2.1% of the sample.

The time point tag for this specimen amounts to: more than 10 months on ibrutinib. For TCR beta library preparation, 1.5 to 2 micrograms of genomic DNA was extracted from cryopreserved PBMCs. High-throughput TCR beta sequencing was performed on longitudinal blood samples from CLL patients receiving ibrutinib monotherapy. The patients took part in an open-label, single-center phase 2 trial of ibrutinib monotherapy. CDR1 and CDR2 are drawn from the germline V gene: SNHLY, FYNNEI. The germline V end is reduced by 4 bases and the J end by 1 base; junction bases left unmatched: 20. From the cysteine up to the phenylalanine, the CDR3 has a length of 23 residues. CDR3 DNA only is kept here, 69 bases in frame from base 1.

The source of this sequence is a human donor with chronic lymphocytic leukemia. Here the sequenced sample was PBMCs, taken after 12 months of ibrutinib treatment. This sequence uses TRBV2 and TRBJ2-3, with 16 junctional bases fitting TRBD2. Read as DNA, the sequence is TGTGCCAGCAGTGGCCAGGGACTAGCGGGAGGGCCGTTGTCGATCTCCCGCACAGATACGCAGTATTTT. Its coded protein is CASSGQGLAGGPLSISRTDTQYF.